These 8 T cell receptor beta chains came from one sample sequenced in a study of T-cell memory formation after mild COVID-19. TCRdb ran MiXCR on the 5' RACE reads and lists one entry per CDR3 protein. In the table there are about 350,000 distinct CDR3 sequences, approximately 22% of which are singletons. The sequencing input was PBMCs or a T cell subset sorted from them (not recorded which). The source of these receptors is a man aged 18 to 30 who had mild COVID-19 (a few samples of this study predate the infection). Cell type and time point are not known.

The sample holds many counts of this clonotype. This rearrangement joins TRBV5-1 to TRBJ2-5; 10 bases match TRBD2. The CDR3 loop spans 16 amino acids. Trimming removed 4 bases from V and 5 bases from J; junction bases left unmatched: 11. Germline values: CDR1 SGHRS, CDR2 YFSETQ. The CDR3 DNA is TGCGCCAGCAGCCAGAAGACTAGCGGGTCAGTCGAGACCCAGTACTTC. This translates into CASSQKTSGSVETQYF.

V and J are TRBV6-2 or TRBV6-3 and TRBJ2-2; D is unclear. CDR1 is MNHEY and CDR2 is SVGEGT in the germline V gene. Trimming pared 0 bases from V and 6 bases from J, leaving 11 bases between. The CDR3 spans 15 residues. The CDR3 sequence is CASSYSKPEAGELFF. DNA for the CDR3: TGTGCCAGCAGTTACTCGAAACCAGAGGCCGGGGAGCTGTTTTTT.

This clonotype has more than one count but fewer than ten. The chain joins TRBV3-1 to TRBJ2-1; D call uncertain. The CDR3 totals 13 residues. Germline loops: CDR1 LGHDT, CDR2 YNNKEL (reference sequence). With 1 base removed from V and 7 bases from J, the gap between germline ends came to 8 bases. CDR3 nucleotide sequence: TGTGCCAGCAGCCAAGGACCTGGGAATGAGCAGTTCTTC. It is translated as CASSQGPGNEQFF.

This clonotype showed up just a few times. CDR3 sequence (DNA): TGTGCCAGCAGTTTAGGGTTGGGCACCCTCCCACAGTATTTT. Residues: CASSLGLGTLPQYF. The chain uses TRBV12-3 or TRBV12-4 and TRBJ2-3; no firm D call. The CDR3 covers 14 residues. Trimming took 1 base from V and 12 from J, leaving 17 bases between them.

The chain is built from TRBV6-2 or TRBV6-3 and TRBJ1-1; perhaps TRBD1 as D (6 bases). The CDR3 is 14 amino acids. In germline, CDR1 is MNHEY, CDR2 SVGEGT. Trimming left V 6 bases short and J 2 bases short, with 13 bases between. CDR3 nucleotide sequence: TGTGCCAGCAGAGAACAGGGCTTTAACACTGAAGCTTTCTTT. The encoded protein is CASREQGFNTEAFF.

V and J are TRBV25-1 and TRBJ2-2, with 9 bases that match TRBD1. The J segment lost 6 bases and the V segment lost 6 bases, leaving 11 bases of the junction unmatched. This CDR3 is 16 amino acids long. Germline V gene data show CDR1 as MGHDK and CDR2 as SYGVNS. CDR3 bases: TGTGCCAGCAGGGAAGACAGGGGGGATATCTCCGGGGAGCTGTTTTTT. Amino acid sequence: CASREDRGDISGELFF. Combining the CDR3 with reference TRBV25-1 and TRBJ2-2 gives the whole variable domain EADIYQTPRYLVIGTGKKITLECSQTMGHDKMYWYQQDPGMELHLIHYSYGVNSTEKGDLSSESTVSRIRTEHFPLTLESARPSHTSQYLCASREDRGDISGELFFGEGSRLTVL.

This clonotype has a handful of counts. V gene TRBV28 combines with J gene TRBJ2-3; D possibly corresponds to TRBD2 (7 bases). The V gene's germline CDR1 is MDHEN and CDR2 SYDVKM. The V and J ends lost 5 bases and 5 bases respectively, with 11 bases between them. CDR3 length: 13 residues. CDR3 region: CASSRGGQDTQYF. CDR3 coding DNA: TGTGCCAGCAGTAGGGGGGGGCAAGATACGCAGTATTTT.

This clonotype was observed a few times. The rearrangement joins TRBV5-1 to TRBJ1-6; 8 bases are a match to TRBD1. The CDR3 is 17 amino acids. Trimming at V came to 0 bases and at J to 9 bases, leaving 11 bases not matched to a gene. The V gene's germline CDR1 is SGHRS and CDR2 YFSETQ. DNA for the CDR3: TGCGCCAGCAGCTTGGCCCCAACAGGGGGGTCGGCTTCACCCCTCCACTTT. Translated, it gives CASSLAPTGGSASPLHF. Complete variable domain (other parts from reference TRBV5-1 and TRBJ1-6): KAGVTQTPRYLIKTRGQQVTLSCSPISGHRSVSWYQQTPGQGLQFLFEYFSETQRNKGNFPGRFSGRQFSNSRSEMNVSTLELGDSALYLCASSLAPTGGSASPLHFGNGTRLTVT.